This T cell receptor (beta chain) was obtained from a study of blood T cell repertoires in COVID-19. Only one count was recorded for this clone. The CDR3 extends over 15 amino acids. The germline gives CDR1 SGHTA, CDR2 FQGNSA. Losses at the gene ends were 3 bases for V and 3 bases for J; bases not matched to a gene: 4. The method was immunoSEQ multiplex PCR; TCRdb's version includes in-frame clones alone and lacks a portion of them. The sample holds around 250,000 clones, more than 75% seen once. This sequence was found in a woman aged 50 to 60 who had been exposed to COVID-19. V usage is TRBV7-2 and J usage is TRBJ2-1; 8 nucleotides match TRBD1. Material: PBMCs or T cells enriched from blood (not recorded which). The chain's CDR3 is CASSFRQGSYNEQFF. CDR3 in DNA: TGTGCCAGCAGCTTTAGACAGGGGAGCTACAATGAGCAGTTCTTC. The full variable domain, in which reference TRBV7-2 and TRBJ2-1 provide the parts outside the CDR3, is GAGVSQSPSNKVTEKGKDVELRCDPISGHTALYWYRQSLGQGLEFLIYFQGNSAPDKSGLPSDRFSAERTGGSVSTLTIQRTQQEDSAVYLCASSFRQGSYNEQFFGPGTRLTVL.